This T cell receptor (beta chain) emerged from a study of T cells in Graves' hyperthyroidism and ophthalmopathy. Study-wide results and limits: Separation of ophthalmopathy from stable hyperthyroidism was achieved by a 13 V-J model.

Reasons for excluding patients were uncontrolled infection, other autoimmune disease, pregnancy or lactation. Amplified regions were TCR beta CDR3 sequences from RNA transcripts. The HTBI primer set drove a first-round RT-PCR of the TCR CDR3. Using its own MiXCR run on the multiplex PCR reads, TCRdb lists one record per CDR3 protein. The data show about 400,000 distinct CDR3 sequences, about 15% seen once. Germline V gene sequence: CDR1 SEHNR, CDR2 FQNEAQ (reference sequence). V gave up 4 bases and J gave up 4 bases, with 10 bases separating them. This CDR3 has 13 amino acids. This clonotype occurred a few times. Its antigen is as yet unknown.

The sequence came from a man aged 18 to 30 with Graves' ophthalmopathy. The sample comprised blood. The chain uses TRBV7-9 and TRBJ1-2; D perhaps matches TRBD1 (6 bases). CDR3 amino acids: CASSSLQGYGYTF. The CDR3 DNA reads as TGTGCCAGCAGCTCACTACAGGGCTATGGCTACACCTTC.